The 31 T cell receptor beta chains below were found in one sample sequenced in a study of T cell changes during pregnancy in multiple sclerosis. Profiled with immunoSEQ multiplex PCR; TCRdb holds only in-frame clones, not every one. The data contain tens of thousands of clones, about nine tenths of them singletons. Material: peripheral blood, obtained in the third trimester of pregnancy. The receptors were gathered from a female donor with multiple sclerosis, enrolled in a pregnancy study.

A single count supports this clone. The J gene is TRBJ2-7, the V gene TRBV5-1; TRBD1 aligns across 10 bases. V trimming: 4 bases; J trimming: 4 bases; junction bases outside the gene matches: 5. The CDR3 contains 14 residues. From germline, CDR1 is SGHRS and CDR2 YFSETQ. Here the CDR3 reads CASSTGTGEYEQYF. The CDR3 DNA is TGCGCCAGCAGCACCGGGACAGGGGAATACGAGCAGTACTTC.

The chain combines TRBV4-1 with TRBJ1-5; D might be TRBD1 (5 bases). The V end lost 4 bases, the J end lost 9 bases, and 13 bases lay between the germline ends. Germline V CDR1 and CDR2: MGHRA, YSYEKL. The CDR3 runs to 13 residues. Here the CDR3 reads CASSPAQRGPQHF. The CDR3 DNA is TGCGCCAGCAGCCCCGCCCAAAGGGGGCCCCAGCATTTT.

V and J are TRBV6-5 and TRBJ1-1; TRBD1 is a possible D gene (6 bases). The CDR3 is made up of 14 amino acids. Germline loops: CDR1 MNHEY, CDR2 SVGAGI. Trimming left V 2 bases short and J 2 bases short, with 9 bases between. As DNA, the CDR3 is TGTGCCAGCAGTTACAACAGGGACAACACTGAAGCTTTCTTT. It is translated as CASSYNRDNTEAFF.

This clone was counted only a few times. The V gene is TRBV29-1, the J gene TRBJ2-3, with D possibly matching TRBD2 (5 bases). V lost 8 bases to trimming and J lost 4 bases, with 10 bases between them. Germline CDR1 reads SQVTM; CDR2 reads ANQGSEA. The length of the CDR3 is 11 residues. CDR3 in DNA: TGCAGCTTTGCGAGGGCAGATACGCAGTATTTT. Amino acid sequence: CSFARADTQYF.

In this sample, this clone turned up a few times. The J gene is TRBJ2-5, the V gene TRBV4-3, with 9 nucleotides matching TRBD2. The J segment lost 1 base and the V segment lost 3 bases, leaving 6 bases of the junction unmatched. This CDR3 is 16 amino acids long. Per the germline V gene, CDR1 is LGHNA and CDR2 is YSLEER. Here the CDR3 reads CASSQEGSGSQETQYF. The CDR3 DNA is TGCGCCAGCAGCCAGGAGGGTAGCGGGAGCCAAGAGACCCAGTACTTC.

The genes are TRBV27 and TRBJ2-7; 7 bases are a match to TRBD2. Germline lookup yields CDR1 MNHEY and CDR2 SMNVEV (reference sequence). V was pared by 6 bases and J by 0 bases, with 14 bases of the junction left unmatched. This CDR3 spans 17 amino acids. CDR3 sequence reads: CASSHMWGGGTSYEQYF. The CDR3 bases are TGTGCCAGCAGCCACATGTGGGGGGGAGGAACCTCCTACGAGCAGTACTTC.

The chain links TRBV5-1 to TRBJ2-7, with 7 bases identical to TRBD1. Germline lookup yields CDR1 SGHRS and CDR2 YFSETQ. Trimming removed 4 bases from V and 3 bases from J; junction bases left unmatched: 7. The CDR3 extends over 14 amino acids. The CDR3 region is CASSLGQSFYEQYF. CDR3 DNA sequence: TGCGCCAGCAGCCTGGGACAGAGCTTCTACGAGCAGTACTTC.

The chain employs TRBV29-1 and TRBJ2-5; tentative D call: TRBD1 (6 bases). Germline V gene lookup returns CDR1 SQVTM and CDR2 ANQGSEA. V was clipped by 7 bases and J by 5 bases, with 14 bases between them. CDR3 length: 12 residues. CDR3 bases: TGCAGCGGACGCAGGGGCCTGGAGACCCAGTACTTC. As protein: CSGRRGLETQYF.

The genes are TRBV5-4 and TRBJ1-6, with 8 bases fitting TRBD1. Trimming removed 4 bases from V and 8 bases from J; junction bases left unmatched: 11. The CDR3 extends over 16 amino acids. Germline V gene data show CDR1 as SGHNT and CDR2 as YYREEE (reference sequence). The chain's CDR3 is CASSGSGGARDSPLHF. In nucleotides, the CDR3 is TGTGCCAGCAGCGGTTCAGGGGGCGCAAGGGATTCACCCCTCCACTTT.

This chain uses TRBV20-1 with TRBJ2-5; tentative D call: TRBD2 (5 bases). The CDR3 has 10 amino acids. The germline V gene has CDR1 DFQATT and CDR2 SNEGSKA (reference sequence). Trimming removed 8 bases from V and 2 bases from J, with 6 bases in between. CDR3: CSSGQETQYF. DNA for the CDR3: TGCAGTTCGGGACAAGAGACCCAGTACTTC.

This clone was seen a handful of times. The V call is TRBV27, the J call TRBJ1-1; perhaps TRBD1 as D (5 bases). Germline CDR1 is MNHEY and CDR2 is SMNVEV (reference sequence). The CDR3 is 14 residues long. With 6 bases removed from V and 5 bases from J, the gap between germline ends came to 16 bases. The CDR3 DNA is TGTGCCAGCAGCCGCGGGACTCTGTGGACTGAAGCTTTCTTT. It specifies CASSRGTLWTEAFF.

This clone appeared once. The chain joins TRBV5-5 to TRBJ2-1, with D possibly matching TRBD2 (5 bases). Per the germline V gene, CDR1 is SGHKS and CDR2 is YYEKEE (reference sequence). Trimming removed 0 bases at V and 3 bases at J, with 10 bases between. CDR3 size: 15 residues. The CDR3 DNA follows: TGTGCCAGCAGCTTGGTGCCGGGGATCTACAATGAGCAGTTCTTC. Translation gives CASSLVPGIYNEQFF.

In nucleotides, the CDR3 is TGTGCCAGCAGCTTCCTGACAGAGAATCAGCCCCAGCATTTT. It specifies CASSFLTENQPQHF. This rearrangement joins TRBV7-9 to TRBJ1-5; D may be TRBD1 (5 bases). This CDR3 has 14 amino acids. Germline CDR1 SEHNR, CDR2 FQNEAQ (reference sequence). With 3 bases removed from V and 4 bases from J, the gap between germline ends came to 10 bases.

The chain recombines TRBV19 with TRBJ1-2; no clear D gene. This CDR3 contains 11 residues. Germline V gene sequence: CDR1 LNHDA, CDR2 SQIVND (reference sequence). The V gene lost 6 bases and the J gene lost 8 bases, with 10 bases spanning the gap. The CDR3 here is CASRREWGYTF. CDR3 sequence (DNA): TGTGCCAGTAGGAGAGAGTGGGGCTACACCTTC.

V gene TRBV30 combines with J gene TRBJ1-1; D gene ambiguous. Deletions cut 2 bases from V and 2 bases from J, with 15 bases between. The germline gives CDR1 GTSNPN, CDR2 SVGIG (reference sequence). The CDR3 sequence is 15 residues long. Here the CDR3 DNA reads TGTGCCTGGAGTCGAGGCTTCCTCAGCAACACTGAAGCTTTCTTT. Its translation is CAWSRGFLSNTEAFF.

Here the CDR3 DNA reads TGTGCCAGCAGTTTCAGCAGGAACTCCTACGAGCAGTACTTC. Amino acid sequence: CASSFSRNSYEQYF. This chain uses TRBV27 with TRBJ2-7, with D uncertain. This CDR3 region has 14 residues. V gave up 3 bases and J gave up 0 bases, with 9 bases separating them. CDR1 and CDR2 from the germline V gene are MNHEY and SMNVEV (reference sequence).

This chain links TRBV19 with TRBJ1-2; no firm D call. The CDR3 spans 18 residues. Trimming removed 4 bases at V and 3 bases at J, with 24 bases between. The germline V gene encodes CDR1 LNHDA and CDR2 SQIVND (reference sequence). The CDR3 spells CASSNYRGSVFLDYGYTF. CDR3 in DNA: TGTGCCAGTAGTAACTATCGTGGTTCGGTCTTCCTCGACTATGGCTACACCTTC.

The CDR3 sequence is CASSPTPQTASGTKNIQYF. CDR3 in DNA: TGTGCCAGCTCCCCTACCCCGCAGACAGCCTCGGGTACCAAAAACATTCAGTACTTC. V usage is TRBV18 and J usage is TRBJ2-4; TRBD1 might be the D (5 bases). Trimming pared 6 bases from V and 2 bases from J, leaving 26 bases between. CDR3 length: 19 amino acids. Germline assignment: CDR1 KGHSH and CDR2 LQKENI.

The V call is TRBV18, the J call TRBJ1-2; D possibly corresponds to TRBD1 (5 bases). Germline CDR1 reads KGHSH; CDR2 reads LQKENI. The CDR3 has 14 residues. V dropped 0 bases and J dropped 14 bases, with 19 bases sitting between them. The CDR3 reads CASSPPGAALGETF. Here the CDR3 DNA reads TGTGCCAGCTCACCACCTGGGGCGGCTCTTGGTGAGACCTTC.

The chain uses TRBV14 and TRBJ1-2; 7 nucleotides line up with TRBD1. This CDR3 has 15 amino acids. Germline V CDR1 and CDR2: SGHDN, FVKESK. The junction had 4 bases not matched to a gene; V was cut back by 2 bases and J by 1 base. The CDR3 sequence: CASSQWDSLNYGYTF. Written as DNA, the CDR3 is TGTGCCAGCAGCCAATGGGACAGTCTTAACTATGGCTACACCTTC.

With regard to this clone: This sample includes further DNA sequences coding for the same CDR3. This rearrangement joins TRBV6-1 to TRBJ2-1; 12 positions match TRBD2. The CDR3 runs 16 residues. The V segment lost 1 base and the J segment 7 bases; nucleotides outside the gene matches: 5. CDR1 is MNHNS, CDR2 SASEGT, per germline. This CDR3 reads CASSEELAGGGNEQFF. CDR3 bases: TGTGCCAGCAGTGAAGAGCTAGCGGGGGGGGGTAATGAGCAGTTCTTC.

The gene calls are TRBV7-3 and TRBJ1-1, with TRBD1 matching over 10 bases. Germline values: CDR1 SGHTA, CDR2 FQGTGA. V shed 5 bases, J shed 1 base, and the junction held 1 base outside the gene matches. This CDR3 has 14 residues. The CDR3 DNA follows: TGTGCCAGCAGCCGGACAGGGGGGAACACTGAAGCTTTCTTT. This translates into CASSRTGGNTEAFF.

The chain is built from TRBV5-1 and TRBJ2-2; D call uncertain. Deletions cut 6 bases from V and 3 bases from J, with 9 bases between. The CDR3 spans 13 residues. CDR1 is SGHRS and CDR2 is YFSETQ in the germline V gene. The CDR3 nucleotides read TGCGCCAGCAATGTTTTAGACACCGGGGAGCTGTTTTTT. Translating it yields CASNVLDTGELFF. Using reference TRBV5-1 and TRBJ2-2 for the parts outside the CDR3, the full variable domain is KAGVTQTPRYLIKTRGQQVTLSCSPISGHRSVSWYQQTPGQGLQFLFEYFSETQRNKGNFPGRFSGRQFSNSRSEMNVSTLELGDSALYLCASNVLDTGELFFGEGSRLTVL.

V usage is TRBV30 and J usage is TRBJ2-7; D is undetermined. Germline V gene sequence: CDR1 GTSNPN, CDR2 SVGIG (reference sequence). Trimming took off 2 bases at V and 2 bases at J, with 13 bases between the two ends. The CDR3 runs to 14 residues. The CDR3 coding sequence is TGTGCCTGGAGTCCAGGTGAGAGCACCTACGAGCAGTACTTC. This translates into CAWSPGESTYEQYF.

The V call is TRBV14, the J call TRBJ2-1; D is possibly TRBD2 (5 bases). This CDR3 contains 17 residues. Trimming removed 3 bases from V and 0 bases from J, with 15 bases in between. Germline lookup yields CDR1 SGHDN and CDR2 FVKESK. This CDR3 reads CASSHAPLGSSYNEQFF. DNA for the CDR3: TGTGCCAGCAGCCATGCCCCGCTTGGGAGCTCCTACAATGAGCAGTTCTTC.

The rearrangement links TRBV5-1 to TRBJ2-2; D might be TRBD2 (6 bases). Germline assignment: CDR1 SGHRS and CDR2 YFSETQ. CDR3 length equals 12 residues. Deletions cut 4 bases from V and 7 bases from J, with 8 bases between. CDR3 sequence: CASSREVGELFF. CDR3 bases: TGCGCCAGCAGCAGGGAGGTCGGGGAGCTGTTTTTT.

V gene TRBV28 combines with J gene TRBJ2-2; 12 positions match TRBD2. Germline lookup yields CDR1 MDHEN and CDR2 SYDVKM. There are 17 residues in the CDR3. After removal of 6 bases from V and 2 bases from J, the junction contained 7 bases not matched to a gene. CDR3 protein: CASRYRLAGVNTGELFF. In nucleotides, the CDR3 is TGTGCCAGCAGGTACAGACTAGCGGGGGTAAACACCGGGGAGCTGTTTTTT.

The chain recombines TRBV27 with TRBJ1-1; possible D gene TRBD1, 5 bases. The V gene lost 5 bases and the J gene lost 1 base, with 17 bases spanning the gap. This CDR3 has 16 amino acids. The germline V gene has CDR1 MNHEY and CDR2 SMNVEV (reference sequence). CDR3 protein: CASSPLTPGGNTEAFF. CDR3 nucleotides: TGTGCCAGCAGTCCCCTAACCCCCGGGGGGAACACTGAAGCTTTCTTT.

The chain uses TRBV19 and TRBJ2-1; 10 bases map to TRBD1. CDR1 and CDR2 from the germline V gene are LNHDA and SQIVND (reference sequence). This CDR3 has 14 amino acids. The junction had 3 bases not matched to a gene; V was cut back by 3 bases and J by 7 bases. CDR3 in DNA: TGTGCCAGTAGTATGGGGACAGGGGAGAATGAGCAGTTCTTC. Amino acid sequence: CASSMGTGENEQFF.

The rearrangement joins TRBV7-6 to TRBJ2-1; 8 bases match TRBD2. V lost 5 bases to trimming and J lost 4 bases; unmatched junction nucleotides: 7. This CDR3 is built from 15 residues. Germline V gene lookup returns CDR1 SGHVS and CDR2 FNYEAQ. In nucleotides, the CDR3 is TGTGCCAGCAGCCCGCAGCGGGGGCTTTACAATGAGCAGTTCTTC. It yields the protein CASSPQRGLYNEQFF. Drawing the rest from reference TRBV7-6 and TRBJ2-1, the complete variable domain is GAGVSQSPRYKVTKRGQDVALRCDPISGHVSLYWYRQALGQGPEFLTYFNYEAQQDKSGLPNDRFSAERPEGSISTLTIQRTEQRDSAMYRCASSPQRGLYNEQFFGPGTRLTVL.

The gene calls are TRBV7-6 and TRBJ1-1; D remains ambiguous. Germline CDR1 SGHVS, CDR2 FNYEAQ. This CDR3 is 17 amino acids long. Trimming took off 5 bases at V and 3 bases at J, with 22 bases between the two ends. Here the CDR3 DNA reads TGTGCCAGCAGCCCGGGGTTCTTGAGAAGGCGGGACACTGAAGCTTTCTTT. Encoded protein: CASSPGFLRRRDTEAFF. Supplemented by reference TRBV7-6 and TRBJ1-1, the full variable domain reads GAGVSQSPRYKVTKRGQDVALRCDPISGHVSLYWYRQALGQGPEFLTYFNYEAQQDKSGLPNDRFSAERPEGSISTLTIQRTEQRDSAMYRCASSPGFLRRRDTEAFFGQGTRLTVV.